These T cell receptor beta chains were read from a single sample in a study of T cells after yellow fever vaccination. TCRdb re-called the 5' RACE reads with MiXCR, one entry per CDR3 protein. Of over 100,000 distinct CDR3 sequences in the sample, around 8% were seen once. This sample comprised CD8+ T cells sorted from PBMCs, obtained 45 days after the yellow fever booster vaccination. The receptors derive from a man in his thirties or forties who received the YFV17D yellow fever vaccine. CDR3s leave out the opening cysteine and the closing phenylalanine or tryptophan. Each record gives: V gene, clone size, CDR3 length, J gene, CDR3 protein. Some rows have no size entry. The others give once, few or many, or a class for an expanded clone.

TRBV21-1,many,9,TRBJ2-7,ASSKGGEQY
TRBV6-2/TRBV6-3,many,14,TRBJ2-1,ASSQLAGGDVNEQF
TRBV7-2,.,15,TRBJ2-1,ASSLAVAFYSYNEQF
TRBV12-3/TRBV12-4,many,13,TRBJ2-1,ASSDLAPVYNEQF
TRBV20-1,many,13,TRBJ2-1,SARTGLAANNEQF
TRBV5-1,many,13,TRBJ2-2,ASSFTTTNTGELF
TRBV12-3/TRBV12-4,few,11,TRBJ1-2,ASGSFGRDGYT
TRBV7-3,.,11,TRBJ2-5,ASRASGMETQY
TRBV28,many,13,TRBJ2-2,ASSFGRRNTGELF
TRBV18,many,13,TRBJ2-7,ASSPPSGRTYEQY
TRBV11-2,.,9,TRBJ2-1,ASTIGNEQF
TRBV6-8,many,11,TRBJ1-1,ATCLDGNTEAF
TRBV15,.,12,TRBJ2-1,ATAGTQSYNEQF
TRBV20-1,.,16,TRBJ2-3,SAREGLAGRISTDTQY
TRBV23-1,many,13,TRBJ2-5,ASSEGTGGWKTQY
TRBV6-5,many,11,TRBJ1-2,ASSYGQGNGYT
TRBV27,many,12,TRBJ2-1,ASSSIGLWNEQF
TRBV4-3,many,16,TRBJ1-6,ASSQDALRGLNNSPLH
TRBV27,few,11,TRBJ2-7,ASKGTSSYEQY
TRBV12-3/TRBV12-4,many,10,TRBJ1-1,ASSPGGTEAF
TRBV7-2,.,12,TRBJ2-7,ASSSGTSDYEQY
TRBV20-1,.,14,TRBJ2-7,SAALRRGSGDYEQY
TRBV9,.,13,TRBJ1-1,ASSPTGTGNTEAF
TRBV12-3/TRBV12-4,many,12,TRBJ1-1,ASSLIWDYTEAF
TRBV4-3,many,14,TRBJ2-2,ASSQVGGRYTGELF
TRBV12-5,many,13,TRBJ2-1,ASGLVAGGGNEQF
TRBV5-1,many,12,TRBJ2-1,ASRREGAYNEQF
TRBV29-1,.,12,TRBJ2-6,SVARDSRANVLT
TRBV3-1,few,16,TRBJ2-2,ASSQEHWVLAGAGELF
TRBV29-1,many,10,TRBJ2-7,SAEQGAYEQY
TRBV7-9,.,11,TRBJ2-7,ASSSGLLGEQY
TRBV28,.,11,TRBJ1-1,ASSWGTAIEAF
TRBV29-1,many,11,TRBJ2-2,SVDYLATGELF
TRBV7-6,many,13,TRBJ2-1,ASRGEANSGDEQF
TRBV20-1,.,15,TRBJ2-1,SASPPPDVSSYNEQF
TRBV6-6,many,9,TRBJ1-1,ATLWAVEAF
TRBV4-3,many,14,TRBJ1-1,ASSQESDPLNTEAF
TRBV5-1,.,13,TRBJ2-1,ASSSRDRGYHEQF
TRBV12-3/TRBV12-4,many,14,TRBJ2-5,ASSSKGLPSWETQY
TRBV14,.,15,TRBJ2-2,ASSQLRQFANTGELF
TRBV28,.,10,TRBJ2-7,ASSFNFYEQY
TRBV2,few,13,TRBJ2-1,ASSDPALSYNEQF
TRBV12-3/TRBV12-4,.,15,TRBJ2-1,ASSGAPLEATYNEQF
TRBV20-1,few,11,TRBJ2-7,SAQGQGGLEQY
TRBV25-1,many,11,TRBJ2-3,ASSESSGATQY
TRBV4-2,many,12,TRBJ1-1,ASSQYRLGAEAF
TRBV29-1,.,10,TRBJ1-2,SVHKGDYGYT
TRBV12-5,many,13,TRBJ2-1,ASGPGLAGYNEQF
TRBV5-5,many,14,TRBJ2-7,ASSSPLRDRSYEQY
TRBV7-8,many,14,TRBJ2-1,ASSLSREGLDNEQF
TRBV5-6,many,13,TRBJ2-1,ASSLDTSFINEQF
TRBV29-1,few,11,TRBJ2-2,SVLVLAAGELF
TRBV7-6,few,22,TRBJ2-4,ASSLVGDFLAGRNTKLAKNIQY
TRBV2,.,14,TRBJ2-1,ASSKLGDSRSNEQF
TRBV12-3/TRBV12-4,few,12,TRBJ2-7,ASSLGQGTHEQY
TRBV7-9,many,11,TRBJ2-7,ASGGVGSYEQY
TRBV29-1,many,14,TRBJ2-3,SVEKGHYSSTDTQY
TRBV9,many,12,TRBJ1-5,ASSTGESNQPQH
TRBV6-2/TRBV6-3,many,11,TRBJ2-1,ASSLGLYNEQF
TRBV29-1,few,12,TRBJ2-7,SVEDRGLTYEQY